One and the same sample provided the 26 T cell receptor beta chains below, sequenced in a study of shared clonotypes between healthy human individuals. Sequencing used immunoSEQ multiplex PCR; TCRdb keeps in-frame clones, though not all of them. The top ten hold more than 10% of the sample, which has about half a million clones, around 73% seen once. Sequenced input: PBMCs. All receptors come from a woman in her thirties or forties in good health. Some clones in this sample may be carry-over from other donors' samples.

The chain recombines TRBV28 with TRBJ1-2; D gene ambiguous. V was cut by 5 bases and J by 8 bases, with 12 bases left in between. Germline CDR1 reads MDHEN; CDR2 reads SYDVKM. The CDR3 is made up of 12 amino acids. The CDR3 DNA reads TGTGCCAGCAGTCCTCATACCTGGGGCTACACCTTC. Protein: CASSPHTWGYTF.

The V gene is TRBV11-3, the J gene TRBJ2-2; D unclear. CDR3 size: 14 residues. The V gene's germline CDR1 is SGHNT and CDR2 YENEEA. The V and J ends lost 1 base and 1 base respectively, with 4 bases between them. The CDR3 sequence: CASSLVRNTGELFF. CDR3 in DNA: TGTGCCAGCAGCTTAGTCCGGAACACCGGGGAGCTGTTTTTT.

Worth noting for this clone: A much larger clone differs from this one at a single base, so this may be a read error. Other DNA sequences in the sample encode the same CDR3. The chain uses TRBV7-8 and TRBJ1-1, with D uncertain. The CDR3 has 14 amino acids. V dropped 3 bases and J dropped 2 bases, with 10 bases sitting between them. CDR1 and CDR2 from the germline V gene are SGHVS and FQNEAQ. The CDR3: CASSFGRRNTEAFF. CDR3 DNA: TGTGCCAGCAGCTTTGGCAGACGCAACACTGAAGCTTTCTTT.

This rearrangement joins TRBV21-1 to TRBJ1-4; the table names TRBD1, a call not compared with the DNA. TRBV21-1 is annotated as a pseudogene. This CDR3 is 16 amino acids long. Here the CDR3 DNA reads TGTGCCAGCAGCAGTCCCCTGGACAGAAGCAATGAAAAACTGTTTTTT. It codes for CASSSPLDRSNEKLFF.

This chain joins TRBV18 and TRBJ2-5, with no clear D. With the DNA end fitting TRBJ2-7 better, the J assignment may be wrong. Germline CDR1 and CDR2: KGHSH and LQKENI. This CDR3 is built from 14 residues. In DNA, the CDR3 is TGTGCCAGCTCACCCCCCGGCCGATCCTACGAGCAGTACTTC. Amino acid sequence: CASSPPGRSYEQYF.

This chain uses TRBV6-1 with TRBJ1-2; weak D call: TRBD1 (5 bases). The CDR3 extends over 14 amino acids. With 2 bases removed from V and 2 bases from J, the gap between germline ends came to 9 bases. The germline gives CDR1 MNHNS, CDR2 SASEGT. The CDR3 is CASSERGSNYGYTF. DNA for the CDR3: TGTGCCAGCAGTGAAAGGGGATCCAACTATGGCTACACCTTC.

The chain couples TRBV11-2 to TRBJ1-1; D might be TRBD1 (5 bases). CDR3 length: 12 residues. The V and J ends lost 5 bases and 9 bases respectively, with 13 bases between them. CDR1 SGHAT and CDR2 FQNNGV come from the germline V gene. The CDR3 region has the DNA TGTGCCAGCAGCCGTGGGACCCTTCAAGCTTTCTTT. It codes for CASSRGTLQAFF.

The chain combines TRBV30 with TRBJ1-2; D remains ambiguous. V lost 1 base and J 8 bases, leaving 11 bases between the germline ends. The germline gives CDR1 GTSNPN, CDR2 SVGIG (reference sequence). This CDR3 is 12 amino acids long. CDR3 nucleotides: TGTGCCTGGAGTGCCGCTAGAGGCGGCTACACCTTC. Its translation is CAWSAARGGYTF.

This chain joins TRBV28 and TRBJ2-7; TRBD1 might be the D (6 bases). The CDR3 is 12 residues long. V was cut by 6 bases and J by 3 bases, with 9 bases left in between. Per the germline V gene, CDR1 is MDHEN and CDR2 is SYDVKM. The CDR3 sequence is CASRTQGYEQYF. The CDR3 DNA follows: TGTGCCAGCAGGACACAGGGCTACGAGCAGTACTTC.

V gene TRBV9 combines with J gene TRBJ2-1; D perhaps matches TRBD1 (5 bases). Looked up from germline, CDR1 is SGDLS and CDR2 is YYNGEE. This CDR3 is 13 amino acids long. Between the trimmed V and J ends, which lost 2 bases and 4 bases, there was a span of 7 bases. This CDR3 is CASSVRAYNEQFF. CDR3 in DNA: TGTGCCAGCAGCGTCAGGGCTTACAATGAGCAGTTCTTC.

As concerns this clone: A far larger clone is one base from this, pointing to a likely read error. The sample contains more than one DNA sequence encoding this CDR3. The chain joins TRBV29-1 to TRBJ2-3; maybe TRBD2 (6 bases). The V gene's germline CDR1 is SQVTM and CDR2 ANQGSEA. The CDR3 extends over 14 amino acids. CDR3 sequence reads: CSVGAGTATDTQYF. CDR3 nucleotides: TGCAGCGTTGGAGCGGGTACAGCCACAGATACACAGTATTTT.

V usage is TRBV6-4 and J usage is TRBJ1-2; 7 nucleotides line up with TRBD1. The CDR3 totals 16 residues. CDR1 and CDR2 (germline): MRHNA, SNTAGT. V gave up 2 bases and J gave up 4 bases; unmatched junction bases: 10. Here the CDR3 reads CASSDVWARDSYGYTF. The CDR3 DNA sequence: TGTGCCAGCAGTGACGTTTGGGCCCGGGACAGCTATGGCTACACCTTC.

The chain has TRBV21-1 and TRBJ2-2; the table names TRBD1, a call not compared with the DNA. TRBV21-1 is termed a pseudogene. This CDR3 has 15 residues. CDR3 amino acids: CASSKGTGNTGELFF. Here the CDR3 DNA reads TGTGCCAGCAGCAAGGGGACAGGGAACACCGGGGAGCTGTTTTTT.

The chain employs TRBV7-8 and TRBJ2-7, with TRBD1 matching over 11 bases. The CDR3 is 15 residues long. The V and J ends lost 7 bases and 2 bases, in that order; junction bases with no gene match: 7. Germline assignment: CDR1 SGHVS and CDR2 FQNEAQ. CDR3 sequence reads: CASKAGTGGAYEQYF. CDR3 DNA sequence: TGTGCCAGCAAAGCCGGGACAGGGGGGGCCTACGAGCAGTACTTC.

The V call is TRBV5-1, the J call TRBJ2-3, with TRBD2 matching 10 bases. With 1 base clipped from V and 2 bases from J, the junction kept 4 bases outside the gene matches. This CDR3 region has 16 residues. Germline lookup yields CDR1 SGHRS and CDR2 YFSETQ. The CDR3 nucleotides are TGCGCCAGCAGCTTGCATACTAGCGGGGCCACAGATACGCAGTATTTT. Protein: CASSLHTSGATDTQYF.

The chain uses TRBV11-2 and TRBJ2-5; 9 nucleotides match TRBD1. The end of the DNA is better explained by TRBJ2-7, so the J call may be wrong. Germline CDR1 reads SGHAT; CDR2 reads FQNNGV. The CDR3 loop spans 14 amino acids. CDR3 protein: CASSLRTGDGEQYF. CDR3 nucleotides: TGTGCCAGCAGCCTCAGGACAGGGGACGGCGAGCAGTACTTC.

The J gene is TRBJ1-2, the V gene TRBV15; TRBD1 aligns across 11 bases. The junction had 4 bases not matched to a gene; V was cut back by 5 bases and J by 8 bases. Germline assignment: CDR1 LNHNV and CDR2 YYDKDF (reference sequence). This CDR3 region has 13 residues. The CDR3 DNA reads as TGTGCCACCAGCTGGGGACAGGGGGTCGGCTACACCTTC. This codes for CATSWGQGVGYTF. Combining the CDR3 with reference TRBV15 and TRBJ1-2 gives the whole variable domain DAMVIQNPRYQVTQFGKPVTLSCSQTLNHNVMYWYQQKSSQAPKLLFHYYDKDFNNEADTPDNFQSRRPNTSFCFLDIRSPGLGDTAMYLCATSWGQGVGYTFGSGTRLTVV.

The V gene is TRBV19, the J gene TRBJ2-5, with no clear D. The CDR3 consists of 13 residues. Germline CDR1 and CDR2: LNHDA and SQIVND (reference sequence). Deletions cut 3 bases from V and 1 base from J, with 6 bases between. CDR3 sequence: CASSILGQETQYF. CDR3 DNA: TGTGCCAGTAGTATTCTGGGCCAAGAGACCCAGTACTTC. The full variable domain, with the rest looked up from reference TRBV19 and TRBJ2-5, is DGGITQSPKYLFRKEGQNVTLSCEQNLNHDAMYWYRQDPGQGLRLIYYSQIVNDFQKGDIAEGYSVSREKKESFPLTVTSAQKNPTAFYLCASSILGQETQYFGPGTRLLVL.

This clone was seen more than once but under ten times. The chain recombines TRBV11-2 with TRBJ2-1; 9 bases agree with TRBD2. V shed 2 bases and J 4 bases; nucleotides not matched to a gene: 6. The CDR3 loop spans 16 amino acids. Germline-derived CDR1 and CDR2 are SGHAT and FQNNGV. The DNA of the CDR3 is TGTGCCAGCAGCTTACGGGGAAGCGGGAGGTACAATGAGCAGTTCTTC. It codes for CASSLRGSGRYNEQFF.

The chain recombines TRBV28 with TRBJ1-5, with 7 bases fitting TRBD1. The CDR3 has 18 residues. From germline, CDR1 is MDHEN and CDR2 SYDVKM. After removal of 1 base from V and 0 bases from J, the junction contained 9 bases not matched to a gene. Here the CDR3 reads CASSLFRGGLYSNQPQHF. CDR3 nucleotides: TGTGCCAGCAGTTTATTCAGGGGGGGCCTTTATAGCAATCAGCCCCAGCATTTT.

The genes are TRBV30 and TRBJ1-6; 7 bases align to TRBD1. The germline V gene encodes CDR1 GTSNPN and CDR2 SVGIG (reference sequence). The CDR3 covers 13 residues. Trimming removed 5 bases from V and 5 bases from J; junction bases left unmatched: 3. CDR3 loop: CAWGTVNNSPLHF. In DNA, the CDR3 is TGTGCCTGGGGGACAGTAAATAATTCACCCCTCCACTTT.

The chain uses TRBV5-1 and TRBJ2-2; D not certain. Germline loops: CDR1 SGHRS, CDR2 YFSETQ. CDR3 length: 13 residues. The V and J ends lost 1 base and 3 bases respectively, with 4 bases between them. The CDR3 nucleotides read TGCGCCAGCAGCTTGCAGGACACCGGGGAGCTGTTTTTT. Translation: CASSLQDTGELFF.

V usage is TRBV28 and J usage is TRBJ2-3, with TRBD2 identical over 10 bases. Unmatched junction bases numbered 8, after V lost 9 bases and J lost 5 bases. The germline V gene encodes CDR1 MDHEN and CDR2 SYDVKM. The CDR3 loop spans 14 amino acids. The CDR3, as DNA: TGTGCCAGTCTTACTAGCGGGAAGGGAGATACGCAGTATTTT. It codes for CASLTSGKGDTQYF.

This chain connects TRBV6-5 to TRBJ2-7; no firm D call. The CDR3 runs to 15 residues. Trimming cost V 3 bases and J 0 bases, with 12 bases left between them. In germline, CDR1 is MNHEY, CDR2 SVGAGI. Here the CDR3 DNA reads TGTGCCAGCAGTTATGGAGCGTCCAGCTCCTACGAGCAGTACTTC. Its translation is CASSYGASSSYEQYF.

This chain joins TRBV4-2 and TRBJ2-2, with 10 bases lining up with TRBD2. From germline, CDR1 is LGHNA and CDR2 YNFKEQ. The V and J ends lost 1 base and 5 bases, in that order; junction bases with no gene match: 10. The CDR3 covers 18 residues. CDR3 sequence: CASSQGPAGGPGTGELFF. The DNA of the CDR3 is TGTGCCAGCAGCCAAGGTCCAGCGGGAGGGCCCGGAACCGGGGAGCTGTTTTTT.

V usage is TRBV19 and J usage is TRBJ2-7, with D perhaps given as TRBD1 or TRBD2 (5 bases each). The germline gives CDR1 LNHDA, CDR2 SQIVND (reference sequence). This CDR3 spans 15 amino acids. With 7 bases removed from V and 3 bases from J, the gap between germline ends came to 19 bases. The CDR3 DNA reads TGTGCCAGTACCCGGACCGGGACGAGCAACTACGAGCAGTACTTC. Its translation: CASTRTGTSNYEQYF.